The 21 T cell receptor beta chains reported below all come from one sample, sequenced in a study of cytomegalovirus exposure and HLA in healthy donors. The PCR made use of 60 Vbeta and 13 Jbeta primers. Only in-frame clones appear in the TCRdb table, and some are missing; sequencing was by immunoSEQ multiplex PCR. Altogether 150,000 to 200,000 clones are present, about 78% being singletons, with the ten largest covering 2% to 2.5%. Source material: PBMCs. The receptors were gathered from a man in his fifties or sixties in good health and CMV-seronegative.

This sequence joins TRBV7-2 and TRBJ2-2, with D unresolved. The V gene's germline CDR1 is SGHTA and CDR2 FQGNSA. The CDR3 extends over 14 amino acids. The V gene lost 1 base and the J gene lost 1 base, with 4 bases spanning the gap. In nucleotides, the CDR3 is TGTGCCAGCAGCTTAGACGGGAACACCGGGGAGCTGTTTTTT. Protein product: CASSLDGNTGELFF.

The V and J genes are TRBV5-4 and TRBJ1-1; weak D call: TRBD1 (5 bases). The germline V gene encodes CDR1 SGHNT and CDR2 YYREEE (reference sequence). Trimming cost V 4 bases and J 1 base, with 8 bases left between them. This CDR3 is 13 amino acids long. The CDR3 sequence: CASSGQQNTEAFF. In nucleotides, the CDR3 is TGTGCCAGCAGCGGACAACAGAACACTGAAGCTTTCTTT.

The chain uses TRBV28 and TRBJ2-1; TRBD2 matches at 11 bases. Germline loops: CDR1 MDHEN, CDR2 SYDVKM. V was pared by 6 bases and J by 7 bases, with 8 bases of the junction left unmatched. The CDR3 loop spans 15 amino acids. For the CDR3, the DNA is TGTGCCAGCAGCCAACTAGCGGGAGTGCTGAATGAGCAGTTCTTC. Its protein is CASSQLAGVLNEQFF.

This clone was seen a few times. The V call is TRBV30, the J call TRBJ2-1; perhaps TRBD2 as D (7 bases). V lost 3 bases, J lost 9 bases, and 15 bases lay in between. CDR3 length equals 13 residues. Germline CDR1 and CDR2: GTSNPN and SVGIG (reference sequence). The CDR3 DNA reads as TGTGCCTGGAGGGGCGGGAGCAGGGGTGAGCAGTTCTTC. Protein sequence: CAWRGGSRGEQFF.

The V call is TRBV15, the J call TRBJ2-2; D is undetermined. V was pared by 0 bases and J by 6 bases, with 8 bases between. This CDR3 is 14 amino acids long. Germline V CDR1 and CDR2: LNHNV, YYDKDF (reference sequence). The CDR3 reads CATSRESGSGELFF. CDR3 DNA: TGTGCCACCAGCAGAGAGTCCGGGTCCGGGGAGCTGTTTTTT.

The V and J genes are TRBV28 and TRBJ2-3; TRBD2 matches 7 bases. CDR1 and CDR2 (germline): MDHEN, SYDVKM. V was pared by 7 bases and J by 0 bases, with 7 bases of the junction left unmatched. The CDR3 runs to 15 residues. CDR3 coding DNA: TGTGCCAGCATAATCGGGGGGACTAGCACAGATACGCAGTATTTT. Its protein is CASIIGGTSTDTQYF. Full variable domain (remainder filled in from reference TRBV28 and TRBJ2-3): DVKVTQSSRYLVKRTGEKVFLECVQDMDHENMFWYRQDPGLGLRLIYFSYDVKMKEKGDIPEGYSVSREKKERFSLILESASTNQTSMYLCASIIGGTSTDTQYFGPGTRLTVL.

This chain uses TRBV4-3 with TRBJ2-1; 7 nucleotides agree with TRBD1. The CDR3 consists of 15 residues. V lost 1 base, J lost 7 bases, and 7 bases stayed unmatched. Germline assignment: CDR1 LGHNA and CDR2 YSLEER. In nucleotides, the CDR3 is TGCGCCAGCAGCCAAGCGGACAGGAGTGGGAATGAGCAGTTCTTC. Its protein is CASSQADRSGNEQFF.

The CDR3 spells CASMPGGSSYEQYF. The CDR3 DNA follows: TGTGCCAGCATGCCGGGAGGTAGCTCCTACGAGCAGTACTTC. The V gene is TRBV28, the J gene TRBJ2-7; 7 positions agree with TRBD2. The CDR3 is 14 residues long. With 7 bases clipped from V and 0 bases from J, the junction kept 6 bases outside the gene matches. From germline, CDR1 is MDHEN and CDR2 SYDVKM.

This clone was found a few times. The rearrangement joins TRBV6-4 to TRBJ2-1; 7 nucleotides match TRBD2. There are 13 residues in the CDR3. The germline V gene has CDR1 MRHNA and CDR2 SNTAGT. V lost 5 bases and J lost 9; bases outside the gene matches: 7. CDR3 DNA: TGTGCCAGCAGTCGGACTAGTGACAGTGAGCAGTTCTTC. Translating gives CASSRTSDSEQFF.

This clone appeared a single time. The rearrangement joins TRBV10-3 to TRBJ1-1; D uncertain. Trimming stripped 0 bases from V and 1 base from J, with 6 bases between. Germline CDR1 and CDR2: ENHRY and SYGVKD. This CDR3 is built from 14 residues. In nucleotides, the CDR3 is TGTGCCATCAGTGAGTCGTCAGGGAACACTGAAGCTTTCTTT. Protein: CAISESSGNTEAFF.

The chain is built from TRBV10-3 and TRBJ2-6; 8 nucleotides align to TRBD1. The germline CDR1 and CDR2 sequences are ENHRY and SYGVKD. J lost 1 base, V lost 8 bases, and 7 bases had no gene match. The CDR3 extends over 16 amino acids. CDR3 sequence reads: CAIPGTGASGANVLTF. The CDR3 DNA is TGTGCCATCCCCGGGACAGGTGCTTCTGGGGCCAACGTCCTGACTTTC.

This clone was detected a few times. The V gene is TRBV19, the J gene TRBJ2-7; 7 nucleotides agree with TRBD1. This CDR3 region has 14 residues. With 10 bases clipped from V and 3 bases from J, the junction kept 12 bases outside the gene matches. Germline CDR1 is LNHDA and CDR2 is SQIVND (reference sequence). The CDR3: CATKAFWDSYEQYF. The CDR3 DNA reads TGTGCCACTAAAGCCTTTTGGGACAGCTACGAGCAGTACTTC.

The CDR3 coding sequence is TGTGCCAGCAGCTTCGGGACGGGGGGGTATCAGCCCCAGCATTTT. Translation gives CASSFGTGGYQPQHF. The chain has TRBV7-8 and TRBJ1-5; a weak D match, TRBD1 (5 bases). CDR1 is SGHVS and CDR2 is FQNEAQ in the germline V gene. This CDR3 is 15 amino acids long. V lost 3 bases and J 5 bases, leaving 14 bases between the germline ends.

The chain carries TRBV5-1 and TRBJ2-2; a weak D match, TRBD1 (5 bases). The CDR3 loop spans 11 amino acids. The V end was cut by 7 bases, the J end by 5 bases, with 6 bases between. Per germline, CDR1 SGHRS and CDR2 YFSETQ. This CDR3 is CASQGTGELFF. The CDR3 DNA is TGCGCCAGCCAGGGAACCGGGGAGCTGTTTTTT.

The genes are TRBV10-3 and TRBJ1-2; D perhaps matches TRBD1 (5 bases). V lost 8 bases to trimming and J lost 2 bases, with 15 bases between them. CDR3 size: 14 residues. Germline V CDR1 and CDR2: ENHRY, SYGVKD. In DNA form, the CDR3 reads TGTGCCATCGCGAACCGCAGGGTGAACTATGGCTACACCTTC. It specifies CAIANRRVNYGYTF.

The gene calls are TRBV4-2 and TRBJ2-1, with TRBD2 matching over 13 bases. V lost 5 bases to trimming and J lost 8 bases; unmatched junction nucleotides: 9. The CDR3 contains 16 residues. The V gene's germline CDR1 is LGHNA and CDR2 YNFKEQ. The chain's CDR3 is CASSTRTSGSSHEQFF. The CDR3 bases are TGTGCCAGCAGCACCCGGACTAGCGGGAGTAGCCATGAGCAGTTCTTC.

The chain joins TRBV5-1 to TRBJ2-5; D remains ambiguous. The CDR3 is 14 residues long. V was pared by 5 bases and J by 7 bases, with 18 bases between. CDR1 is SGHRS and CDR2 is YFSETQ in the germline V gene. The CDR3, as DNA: TGCGCCAGCAGAACCGACGCCTCACCAGGGACCCAGTACTTC. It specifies CASRTDASPGTQYF.

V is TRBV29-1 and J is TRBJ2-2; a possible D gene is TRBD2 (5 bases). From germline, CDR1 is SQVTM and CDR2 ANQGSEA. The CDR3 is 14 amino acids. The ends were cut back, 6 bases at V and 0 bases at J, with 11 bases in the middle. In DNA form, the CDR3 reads TGCAGCGTGACGGGAATTTCGAACACCGGGGAGCTGTTTTTT. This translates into CSVTGISNTGELFF.

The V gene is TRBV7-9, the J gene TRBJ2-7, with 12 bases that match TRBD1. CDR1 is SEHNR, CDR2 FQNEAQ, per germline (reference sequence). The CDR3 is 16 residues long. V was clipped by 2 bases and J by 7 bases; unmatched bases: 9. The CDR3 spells CASSLHPGQGAGEQYF. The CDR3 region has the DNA TGTGCCAGCAGCTTACATCCGGGACAGGGGGCGGGGGAGCAGTACTTC.

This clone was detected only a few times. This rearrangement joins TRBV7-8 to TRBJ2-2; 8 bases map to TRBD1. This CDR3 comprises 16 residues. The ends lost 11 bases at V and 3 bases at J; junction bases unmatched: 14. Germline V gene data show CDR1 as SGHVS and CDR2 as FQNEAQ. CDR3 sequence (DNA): TGTGCCCTCGATGCAGTCAGGGGGCAAGACACCGGGGAGCTGTTTTTT. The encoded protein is CALDAVRGQDTGELFF.

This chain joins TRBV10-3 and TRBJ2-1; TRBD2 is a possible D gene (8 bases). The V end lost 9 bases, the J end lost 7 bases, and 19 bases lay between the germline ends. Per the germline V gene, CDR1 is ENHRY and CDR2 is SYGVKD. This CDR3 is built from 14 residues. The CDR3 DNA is TGTGCCATAACAGCGGGAGCGGACAGGAATGAGCAGTTCTTC. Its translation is CAITAGADRNEQFF.